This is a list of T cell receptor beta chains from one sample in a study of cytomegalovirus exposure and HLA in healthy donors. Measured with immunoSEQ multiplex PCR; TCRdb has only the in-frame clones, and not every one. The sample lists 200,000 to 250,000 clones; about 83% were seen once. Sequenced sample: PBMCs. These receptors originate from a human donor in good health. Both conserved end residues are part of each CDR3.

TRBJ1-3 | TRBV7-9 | CASGYTEAGNTIYF
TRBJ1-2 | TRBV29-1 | CSVEFDRSEIVYGYTF
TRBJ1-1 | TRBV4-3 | CASSAQRQGLTEAFF
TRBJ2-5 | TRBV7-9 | CASSRTGGDETQYF
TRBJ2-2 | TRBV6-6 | CASSYSPGLATGELFF
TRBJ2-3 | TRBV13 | CASSRSRATTDTQYF
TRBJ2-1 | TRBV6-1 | CASSEANRRGEQFF
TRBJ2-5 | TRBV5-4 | CASSVQREGLETQYF
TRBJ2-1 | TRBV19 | CACGLAGGDEQFF
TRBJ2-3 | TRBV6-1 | CASSEALGTQITDTQYF
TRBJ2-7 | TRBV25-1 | CASSVGYEQYF
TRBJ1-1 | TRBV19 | CASSIDLRGSEAFF
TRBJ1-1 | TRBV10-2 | CASSEEASNTEAFF
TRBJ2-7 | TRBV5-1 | CASSPYRPQASYEQYF
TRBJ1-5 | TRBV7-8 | CASSLAPNQPQHF
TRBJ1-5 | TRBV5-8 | CASSPLVARNQPQHF
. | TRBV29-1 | CSVEDPTSGSSYEQYF
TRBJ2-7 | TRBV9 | CASSEMAGGPNEQYF
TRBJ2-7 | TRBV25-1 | CASSARGPPSYEQYF
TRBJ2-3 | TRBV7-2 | CASSSSGSPDTQYF
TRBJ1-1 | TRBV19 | CATRGQGGSTEAFF
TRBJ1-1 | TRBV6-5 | CASSYRGWAEAFF
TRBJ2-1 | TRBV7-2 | CASSLRGSGTYNEQFF
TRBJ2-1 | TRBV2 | CAIRLAGDNEQFF
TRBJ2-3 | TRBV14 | CASSQDPSGPFTDTQYF
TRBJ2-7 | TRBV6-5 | CASSYSGTGDYEQYF
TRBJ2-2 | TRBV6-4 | CASIGAGGMTGELFF
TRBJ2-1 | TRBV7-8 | CASSRRLAGGGYYNEQFF
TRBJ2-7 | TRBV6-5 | CASSFRDTLSYEQYF
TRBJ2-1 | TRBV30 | CAFSGVPSYNEQFF
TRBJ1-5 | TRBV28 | CASSTGQGFGQPQHF
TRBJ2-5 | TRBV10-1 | CASSEGQGRQETQYF
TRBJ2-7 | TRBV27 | CASSLTLAGTYEQYF
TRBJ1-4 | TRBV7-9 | CASSLTGFPEKLFF
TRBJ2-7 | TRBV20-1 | CSASRGYEQYF
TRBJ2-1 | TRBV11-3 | CASSLAGNEQFF
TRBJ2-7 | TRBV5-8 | CASSLAGSGGYEQYF
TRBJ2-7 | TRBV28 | CASSLGGLAGAPDEQYF
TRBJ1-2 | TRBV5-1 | CASSVGTRSTNYGYTF
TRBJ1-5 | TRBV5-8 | CASSLGQGLINQPQHF
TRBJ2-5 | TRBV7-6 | CASSLVWDRGLASAETQYF
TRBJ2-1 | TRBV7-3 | CASSLMGGLAGSYNEQFF
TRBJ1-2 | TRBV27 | CASRPTGTGVYGYTF
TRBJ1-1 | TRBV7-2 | CASSFVGTGGTEAFF
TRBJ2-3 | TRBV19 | CASSPWTDADTQYF